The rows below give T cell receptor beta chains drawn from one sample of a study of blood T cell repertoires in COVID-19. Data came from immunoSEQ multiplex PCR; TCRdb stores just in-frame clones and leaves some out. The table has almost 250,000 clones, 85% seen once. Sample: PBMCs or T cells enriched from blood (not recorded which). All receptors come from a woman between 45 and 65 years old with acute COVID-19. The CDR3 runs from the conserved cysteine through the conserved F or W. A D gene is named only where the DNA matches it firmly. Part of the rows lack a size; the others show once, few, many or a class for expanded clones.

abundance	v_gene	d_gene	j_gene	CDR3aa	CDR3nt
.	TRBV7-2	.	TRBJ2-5	CASSFGEVETQYF	TGTGCCAGCAGCTTCGGGGAGGTAGAGACCCAGTACTTC
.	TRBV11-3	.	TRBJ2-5	CASSLGDGSLQETQYF	TGTGCCAGCAGCTTGGGCGATGGCTCACTGCAAGAGACCCAGTACTTC
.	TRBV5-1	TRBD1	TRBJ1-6	CASSSGGSYNSPLHF	TGCGCCAGCAGCTCAGGGGGCTCCTATAATTCACCCCTCCACTTT
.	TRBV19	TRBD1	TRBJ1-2	CASSFTRGRGYGYTF	TGTGCCAGTAGTTTCACCAGGGGGAGAGGCTATGGCTACACCTTC
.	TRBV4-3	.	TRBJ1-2	CASSQGVSGVYGYTF	TGCGCCAGCAGCCAAGGGGTGTCAGGGGTCTATGGCTACACCTTC
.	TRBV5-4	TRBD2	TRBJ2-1	CASSPGERGGLSSYNEQFF	TGTGCCAGCAGCCCGGGGGAGCGGGGGGGCCTCAGCTCCTACAATGAGCAGTTCTTC
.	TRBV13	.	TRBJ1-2	CASSSRQSNYGYTF	TGTGCCAGCAGCTCCCGACAGTCTAACTATGGCTACACCTTC
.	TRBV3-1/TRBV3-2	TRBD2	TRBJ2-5	CASSQDILAGGLETQYF	TGTGCCAGCAGCCAAGATATACTAGCGGGGGGCCTAGAGACCCAGTACTTC
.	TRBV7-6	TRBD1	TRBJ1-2	CASSLATPEGANYGYTF	TGTGCCAGCAGCTTAGCGACTCCCGAGGGGGCAAATTATGGCTACACCTTC
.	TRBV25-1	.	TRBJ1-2	CASSDDRQLYGYTF	TGTGCCAGCAGTGATGACAGGCAACTCTATGGCTACACCTTC
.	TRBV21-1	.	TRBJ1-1	CASSKRTEAFF	TGTGCCAGCAGCAAACGCACTGAAGCTTTCTTT
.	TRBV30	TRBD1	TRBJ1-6	CAWSVEGQSPLHF	TGTGCCTGGAGTGTGGAGGGACAGTCACCCCTCCACTTT
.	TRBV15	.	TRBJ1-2	CATSRGGFDYGYTF	TGTGCCACCAGCAGAGGAGGATTCGACTATGGCTACACCTTC
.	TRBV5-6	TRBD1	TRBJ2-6	CASSLQWRTGNLGDVLTF	TGTGCCAGCAGCTTGCAATGGCGGACAGGGAACCTAGGCGACGTCCTGACTTTC
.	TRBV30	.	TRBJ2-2	CAWNRGSSSGELFF	TGTGCCTGGAATCGGGGGTCTTCGTCCGGGGAGCTGTTTTTT
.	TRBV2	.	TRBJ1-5	CASSEGTLSNQPQHF	TGTGCCAGCAGTGAAGGGACACTTAGCAATCAGCCCCAGCATTTT
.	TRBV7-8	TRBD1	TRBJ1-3	CASSKSRGSSGNTIYF	TGTGCCAGCAGCAAATCCAGGGGGAGCTCTGGAAACACCATATATTTT
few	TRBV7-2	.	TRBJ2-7	CASSSRGAAYEQYF	TGTGCCAGCAGCTCCCGGGGGGCCGCCTACGAGCAGTACTTC
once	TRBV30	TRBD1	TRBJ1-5	CAWSSRQGAYNQPQHF	TGTGCCTGGAGTTCCCGACAGGGGGCTTACAATCAGCCCCAGCATTTT
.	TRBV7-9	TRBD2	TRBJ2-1	CASSPGGYNEQFF	TGTGCCAGCAGCCCGGGGGGATACAATGAGCAGTTCTTC
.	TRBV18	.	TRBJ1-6	CASSSDGTVYNSPLHF	TGTGCCAGCTCGTCCGACGGGACTGTCTATAATTCACCCCTCCACTTT
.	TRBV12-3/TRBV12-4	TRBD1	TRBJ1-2	CASSFGTGDYTF	TGTGCCAGCAGTTTCGGGACAGGGGACTACACCTTC
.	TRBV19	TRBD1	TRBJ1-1	CASKRTGEPEAFF	TGTGCCAGTAAAAGGACAGGGGAGCCTGAAGCTTTCTTT
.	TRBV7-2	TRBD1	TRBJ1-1	CASSLAQGGTEAFF	TGTGCCAGCAGCTTAGCGCAGGGGGGCACTGAAGCTTTCTTT
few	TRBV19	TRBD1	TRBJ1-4	CASRPGQAGEKLFF	TGTGCCAGTAGACCGGGACAGGCGGGGGAAAAACTGTTTTTT
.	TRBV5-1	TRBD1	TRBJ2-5	CASSPRTGAQETQYF	TGCGCCAGCAGCCCACGGACAGGGGCCCAGGAGACCCAGTACTTC
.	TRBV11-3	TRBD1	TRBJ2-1	CASSLGQARVRNEQFF	TGTGCCAGCAGCTTGGGACAGGCCCGGGTCCGCAATGAGCAGTTCTTC
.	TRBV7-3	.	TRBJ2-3	CASSLNKGSTDTQYF	TGTGCCAGCAGCTTAAACAAGGGGAGCACAGATACGCAGTATTTT
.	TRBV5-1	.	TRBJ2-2	CASSASSQVTPGELFF	TGCGCCAGCAGCGCGTCGTCTCAGGTCACTCCCGGGGAGCTGTTTTTT
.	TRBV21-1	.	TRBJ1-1	CASGPYRALNTEAFF	TGTGCCAGCGGGCCCTACAGGGCGTTGAACACTGAAGCTTTCTTT
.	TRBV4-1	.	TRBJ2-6	CASSPQGANVLTF	TGCGCCAGCAGCCCCCAGGGGGCCAACGTCCTGACTTTC
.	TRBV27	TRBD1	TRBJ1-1	CASRTAGQQAFF	TGTGCCAGCAGAACTGCGGGACAGCAAGCTTTCTTT
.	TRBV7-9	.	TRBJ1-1	CASSFTGREAFF	TGTGCCAGCAGCTTCACAGGGAGAGAAGCTTTCTTT
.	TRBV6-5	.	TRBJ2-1	CASAARPNEQFF	TGTGCCAGCGCTGCGAGGCCGAATGAGCAGTTCTTC
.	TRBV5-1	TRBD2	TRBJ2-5	CASSRTSGAQETQYF	TGCGCCAGCAGCCGGACTAGCGGGGCCCAAGAGACCCAGTACTTC
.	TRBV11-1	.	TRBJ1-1	CASSPGTWNTEAFF	TGTGCCAGCAGCCCCGGGACATGGAACACTGAAGCTTTCTTT
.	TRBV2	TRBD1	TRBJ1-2	CASNDPGGLGF	TGTGCCAGCAATGATCCAGGGGGGTTAGGTTTC
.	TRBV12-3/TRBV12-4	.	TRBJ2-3	CASIAGSEDTQYF	TGTGCCAGCATTGCGGGGTCCGAAGATACGCAGTATTTT
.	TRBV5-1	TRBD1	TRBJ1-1	CASSVDRDAEAFF	TGCGCCAGCAGCGTAGACAGGGATGCTGAAGCTTTCTTT
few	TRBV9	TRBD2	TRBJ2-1	CASSVHGTSGGPQFF	TGTGCCAGCAGCGTTCACGGGACTAGCGGGGGCCCCCAGTTCTTC
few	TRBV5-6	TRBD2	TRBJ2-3	CASSFGAGDTDTQYF	TGTGCCAGCAGCTTTGGAGCGGGGGACACAGATACGCAGTATTTT
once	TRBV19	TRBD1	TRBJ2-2	CASTRQGALENTGELFF	TGTGCCAGTACCAGGCAGGGGGCGCTGGAAAACACCGGGGAGCTGTTTTTT
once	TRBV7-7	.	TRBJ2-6	CASSNAGANVLTF	TGTGCCAGCAGCAACGCGGGGGCCAACGTCCTGACTTTC
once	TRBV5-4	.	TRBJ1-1	CASSLVGRTEAFF	TGTGCCAGCAGCTTGGTAGGGAGGACTGAAGCTTTCTTT
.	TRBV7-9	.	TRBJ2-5	CASSPTRTSLETQYF	TGTGCCAGCAGCCCAACACGAACTAGTTTGGAGACCCAGTACTTC
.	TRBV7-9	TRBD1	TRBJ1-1	CASSAGTGIFTEAFF	TGTGCCAGCAGTGCCGGGACAGGGATTTTCACTGAAGCTTTCTTT
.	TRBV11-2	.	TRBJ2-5	CASSLDLPRMYQETQYF	TGTGCCAGCAGCTTAGATCTACCCAGGATGTACCAAGAGACCCAGTACTTC
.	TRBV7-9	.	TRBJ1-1	CASSSPERGSVPREAFF	TGTGCCAGCAGCTCGCCGGAGAGGGGGTCGGTCCCCCGTGAAGCTTTCTTT
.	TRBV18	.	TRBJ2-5	CASSPDGDQETQYF	TGTGCCAGCTCACCGGATGGAGACCAAGAGACCCAGTACTTC
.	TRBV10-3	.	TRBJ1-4	CAISQGINEKLFF	TGTGCCATCAGCCAGGGTATTAATGAAAAACTGTTTTTT
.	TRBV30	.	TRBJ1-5	CAWSVYTAAEPQHF	TGTGCCTGGAGTGTATATACAGCGGCGGAGCCCCAGCATTTT
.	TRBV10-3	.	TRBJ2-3	CAISLGAIADTQYF	TGTGCCATCAGCCTAGGGGCGATTGCAGATACGCAGTATTTT
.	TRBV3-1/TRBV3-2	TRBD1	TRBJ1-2	CASSQEMAGGGYTF	TGTGCCAGCAGCCAAGAGATGGCAGGGGGGGGCTACACCTTC
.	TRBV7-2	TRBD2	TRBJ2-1	CASSPPSGGINEQFF	TGTGCCAGCAGCCCCCCTAGCGGGGGGATCAATGAGCAGTTCTTC
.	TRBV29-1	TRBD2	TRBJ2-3	CSVDRGKPAGSTDTQYF	TGCAGCGTTGACCGGGGGAAACCAGCGGGGAGCACAGATACGCAGTATTTT
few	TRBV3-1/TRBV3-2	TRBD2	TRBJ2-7	CASSPGRSSYEQYF	TGTGCCAGCAGCCCCGGGAGGTCCTCCTACGAGCAGTACTTC